This entry features one T cell receptor beta chain sequence. CDR3 length: 14 amino acids. The germline gives CDR1 SGHTA, CDR2 FQGNSA. V was trimmed by 3 bases and J by 2 bases, leaving 10 bases between them. Repertoires were generated with immunoSEQ multiplex PCR, while TCRdb's copy carries only in-frame clones and drops some. The sample records more than 200,000 clones, less than 90% being singletons. This sample was included in a study of blood T cell repertoires in COVID-19. The material sequenced was peripheral blood. V gene TRBV7-2 combines with J gene TRBJ1-2; perhaps TRBD1 as D (6 bases). This receptor was taken from a man aged 25-40 years with active or convalescent COVID-19. In DNA, the CDR3 is TGTGCCAGCAGCTTTTCTACAGGGAACTATGGCTACACCTTC. Residues: CASSFSTGNYGYTF.